This TCR beta chain was observed in a study of shared clonotypes between healthy human individuals (dated by TCRdb to 2019 to 2021). For the study in its entirety: A few men and a couple of women, aged 18 to 49 years, made up the cohort. Each donor's leukapheresis produced roughly between about 0.9 and 9.5 billion PBMCs. To increase sequencing depth and limit assay-specific biases, TCR repertoire library preparation and sequencing were carried out by different laboratories using diverse techniques. Blood TCR repertoires of several healthy adults were deeply sequenced to estimate repertoire size and the extent of clonotype sharing between individuals. For each donor, three plates each were used for CD4 naive and CD4 memory, two plates were used for CD8 naive, and one plate was used for CD8 memory.

Measured from the cysteine to the phenylalanine, the CDR3 is 16 residues long. Of all the DNA, just the CDR3 is kept, 48 bases in frame from base 1. V loses 8 bases at its end and J loses 5 bases; junction bases beyond the gene matches: 12. According to the germline V gene, CDR1 reads KGHSH and CDR2 reads LQKENI. TCR CDR3 regions were amplified from genomic DNA by multiplex PCR using the deep immunoSEQ assay. For each cell subset, the extracted genomic DNA was distributed evenly across all wells of several immunoSEQ 96-well plates, and each plate served as one replicate. Each replicate PCR for sorted subsets received 150 to 250 ng genomic DNA, equal to roughly 33,000 T cell genomes. The purified libraries were quantified using a Qubit 3.0 fluorometer, sized with a Bioanalyzer 2100, and then quantified again using the KAPA Library Quantification kit. Each immunoSEQ 96-well plate was sequenced on its own single-read 150-cycle Illumina NextSeq 550 flow cell. On the authors' methods: Because the immunoSEQ output included only junctional sequences and no quality scores, the filtering could not be the same as the filtering used for full-length reads. To assign V/J genes and CDR3, sequences were annotated against IMGT germline references using PyIR, a Python wrapper for IgBLAST v1.9. Reads were removed for weak V/J assignments (E-value above 1e-6), missing CDR3, stop codons, out-of-frame junctions, or ambiguous translated residues. V3J clonotypes were defined as sequences sharing an identical inferred V gene, J gene, and CDR3 amino acid sequence. The percentage overlap between two repertoires was calculated by dividing the number of shared unique clonotypes by the size of the smaller repertoire. RTK rarefaction, the Chao1 estimator, and Recon v2.1 estimates of unobserved clonotypes were used to assess repertoire richness. Generation probabilities for all TCRbeta clonotypes obtained by the gDNA method from a handful of donors were computed using OLGA. In its TCRdb copy, this immuneACCESS table keeps in-frame sequences only and misses some clones. Where compared with another copy, unresolved V genes explain less than half of these, and the others have no known cause. Clone size and the V and J calls come from that table; the DNA yielded D and trimming. The sample table records around 940,000 clones; around three quarters of these occur just once. The ten largest clones take up over 1.3% of the sample.

The donors were healthy, HIV-negative adults who had no recently reported acute infections or vaccinations. All donors were Caucasian adults living in Nashville, Tennessee, USA. Magnetic negative selection was used to enrich CD4+ T cells, after which naive cells were positively selected on CD45RA and the negative fraction became the memory subset. Blood was collected by leukapheresis, and PBMCs were isolated by Ficoll-Histopaque density gradient centrifugation and then cryopreserved in liquid nitrogen vapor phase. Purity and quantity of every magnetically sorted T cell population were checked by analytical flow cytometry. Each sorted fraction had its genomic DNA isolated and then quantified by UV absorbance on a Nanodrop 2000c. This clone has only one observation. It lacks a known antigen. Base qualities are not at hand, and no much larger clone is one base apart. Study-level results and caveats: Because the study included only a small number of donors, the genetic and exposure-history diversity represented was limited. Estimated clonotype richness was generally larger for naive than for memory subsets. When a few donors were compared, the shared fraction of clonotypes was around 5% for naive CD4, over 3% for naive CD8, more than 2% for memory CD4, and 0.4% for memory CD8. Even with the large sequencing depth, rarefaction of the sorted-subset datasets indicated that sequencing was incomplete. Pairwise subsampling indicated that sequencing depth was expected to affect the degree of clonotype sharing among donors. Compared with non-shared clonotypes, clonotypes shared by all four sorted-subset donors had higher generation probabilities. Sampling was restricted to blood, and TCR repertoires in tissues likely differ from the TCR repertoires found in blood.

This sequence was found in a man aged 18 to 30 in good health. This chain is built from TRBV18 and TRBJ1-1; TRBD1 agrees with 12 junctional bases. Sequencing used memory CD4+ T cells sorted from blood. This sample's cell subset or site label indicates: CD45RA-negative fraction. The CDR3 corresponds to CASTDPGQGAGTEAFF. At the DNA level, the sequence is TGTGCCAGCACAGACCCGGGACAGGGGGCGGGTACTGAAGCTTTCTTT.